This T cell receptor beta chain was observed in a study of cytomegalovirus exposure and HLA in healthy donors. About the research overall: HLA-typed donors contributed about 85 million unique TCRs, which were held in an early data release. Study-wide findings and caveats: 16,951 TCR beta sequences were associated with HLA alleles at 0.05 false discovery rate in a later analysis. Analysis performed later showed TCR beta chains linked to HLA being more clonally expanded than equally common others.

Both 60 Vbeta primers and 13 Jbeta primers went into the PCR. The repertoire was sequenced with immunoSEQ multiplex PCR; TCRdb's copy has only in-frame clones and lacks some. The table lists roughly 150,000 clones, nearly 80% of them singletons. As concerns this clone: No antigen is known for it.

CDR3 length equals 19 residues. The junction had 15 bases not matched to a gene; V was cut back by 7 bases and J by 0 bases. The germline CDR1 and CDR2 sequences are MDHEN and SYDVKM. This chain uses TRBV28 with TRBJ2-6, with 7 nucleotides matching TRBD1. The clonotype originates from a man younger than 40 in good health and CMV-seronegative. Sequenced input: PBMCs. DNA for the CDR3: TGTGCCAGCACCCCAAACGGCCGGGACAGATACTCTGGGGCCAACGTCCTGACTTTC. Its translation: CASTPNGRDRYSGANVLTF. The whole variable domain, remainder taken from reference TRBV28 and TRBJ2-6, is DVKVTQSSRYLVKRTGEKVFLECVQDMDHENMFWYRQDPGLGLRLIYFSYDVKMKEKGDIPEGYSVSREKKERFSLILESASTNQTSMYLCASTPNGRDRYSGANVLTFGAGSRLTVL.